This T cell receptor beta chain was documented in a study of T cells in women clearing cervical HPV infection. Study as a whole: Only a few women had HLA typing results available.

Study-wide points: Richness differences could reflect unmeasured T-cell content per sample.

MY09/MY11 PCR detected cervical HPV DNA; dot-blot assigned genotypes. The data were produced by immunoSEQ multiplex PCR, yet TCRdb's version contains in-frame clones alone and is incomplete. The listing contains some 39,000 clones. Remarks on this clone: The antigen is unknown.

Sample: blood buffy coat. The receptor comes from a woman aged 18 to 75 with a cervical HPV16 infection that either progressed to CIN3+ or cleared (not recorded which).

The CDR3 here is CASSLVSSGNTIYF. The CDR3 bases that were read are TGTGCCAGCAGCTTGGTCAGCTCTGGAAACACC. V gene TRBV7-2 combines with J gene TRBJ1-3, with D unclear. Read coverage stops 3 residues before the CDR3 terminus; the germline J gene supplies the remainder. CDR3 length: 14 amino acids. The germline V gene has CDR1 SGHTA and CDR2 FQGNSA. V dropped 3 bases and J dropped 0 bases, with 6 bases sitting between them.